These 31 T cell receptor beta chains were all obtained from the same sample, sequenced in a study of vaccination effects on CD4 cells after COVID-19. No antigen is known for these receptors. Expansion of antigen-specific CD4+ T cells with viral peptide pools was carried out by the ViraFEST assay before sequencing. CD4+ T cells were isolated after 10 days of culture. Participants got two doses of BNT162b2 or mRNA-1273 vaccine. Profiled with immunoSEQ multiplex PCR; TCRdb holds only in-frame clones, not every one. This table holds about 72,000 clones, around 80% found once. Sample: CD4+ T cells from PBMCs cultured with HCoV-229E spike peptides, taken after COVID-19 vaccination. These receptors originate from a human donor who received a COVID-19 vaccine.

This chain links TRBV5-8 with TRBJ1-1, with no clear D. Trimming left V 7 bases short and J 0 bases short, with 16 bases between. Germline loops: CDR1 SGHTS, CDR2 YDEGEE. CDR3 length: 15 amino acids. DNA of the CDR3: TGTGCCAGCCCCGACGCTGGGTCCATGAACACTGAAGCTTTCTTT. The encoded protein is CASPDAGSMNTEAFF.

V usage is TRBV5-1 and J usage is TRBJ1-1; D is perhaps TRBD1 (6 bases). Germline-derived CDR1 and CDR2 are SGHRS and YFSETQ. CDR3 size: 14 residues. Between the trimmed V and J ends, which lost 2 bases and 4 bases, there was a span of 12 bases. As DNA, the CDR3 is TGCGCCAGCAGCTTATCCGGGGGGCCCACTGAAGCTTTCTTT. Amino acids: CASSLSGGPTEAFF.

V is TRBV19 and J is TRBJ2-6; D gene uncertain. The CDR3 spans 15 residues. V was cut by 10 bases and J by 1 base, with 14 bases left in between. In germline, CDR1 is LNHDA, CDR2 SQIVND (reference sequence). CDR3 sequence (DNA): TGTGCCACCAGAGATCCTGGATCTGGGGCCAACGTCCTGACTTTC. It codes for CATRDPGSGANVLTF.

The chain links TRBV5-1 to TRBJ2-5; tentatively, D is TRBD1 (6 bases). CDR3 length: 14 residues. Trimming took off 4 bases at V and 5 bases at J, with 15 bases between the two ends. From germline, CDR1 is SGHRS and CDR2 YFSETQ. The CDR3 spells CASSSTGIVETQYF. The CDR3 DNA reads as TGCGCCAGCAGCAGTACAGGGATTGTCGAGACCCAGTACTTC.

This chain links TRBV7-2 with TRBJ1-2; no definite D call. Per germline, CDR1 SGHTA and CDR2 FQGNSA. Between the trimmed V and J ends, which lost 1 base and 3 bases, there was a span of 15 bases. The CDR3 runs 16 residues. In DNA form, the CDR3 reads TGTGCCAGCAGCTTAGGGCGAAACGGGAATCACTATGGCTACACCTTC. Amino acid sequence: CASSLGRNGNHYGYTF.

The chain is built from TRBV27 and TRBJ2-3; D not resolved. CDR1 and CDR2 (germline): MNHEY, SMNVEV (reference sequence). The CDR3 runs to 13 residues. The ends were cut back, 4 bases at V and 2 bases at J, with 7 bases in the middle. CDR3 protein: CASSSTHTDTQYF. The CDR3 coding sequence is TGTGCCAGCAGTTCGACTCACACAGATACGCAGTATTTT.

Only a few counts were recorded for this clone. J is TRBJ1-6 and V is TRBV30; no clear D. CDR3 length: 12 residues. Germline-derived CDR1 and CDR2 are GTSNPN and SVGIG (reference sequence). Trimming shortened V by 2 bases and J by 3 bases, and 2 bases separated the two germline ends. DNA of the CDR3: TGTGCCTGGAGTCGCTATAATTCACCCCTCCACTTT. The encoded protein is CAWSRYNSPLHF. Looking up the rest from reference TRBV30 and TRBJ1-6 gives the full variable domain: SQTIHQWPATLVQPVGSPLSLECTVEGTSNPNLYWYRQAAGRGLQLLFYSVGIGQISSEVPQNLSASRPQDRQFILSSKKLLLSDSGFYLCAWSRYNSPLHFGNGTRLTVT.

In DNA, the CDR3 is TGTGCCAGCAGCTTCAGCAGTCGGAGTAATTCACCCCTCCACTTT. This codes for CASSFSSRSNSPLHF. V usage is TRBV7-9 and J usage is TRBJ1-6, with no clear D. Looked up from germline, CDR1 is SEHNR and CDR2 is FQNEAQ (reference sequence). The germline V and J ends were trimmed by 3 bases and 6 bases, with 12 bases remaining between them. CDR3 length equals 15 residues.

The V call is TRBV6-1, the J call TRBJ1-5, with D uncertain. This CDR3 has 13 residues. The germline gives CDR1 MNHNS, CDR2 SASEGT. Trimming cost V 1 base and J 5 bases, with 6 bases left between them. CDR3 loop: CASSEVGYQPQHF. CDR3 DNA: TGTGCCAGCAGTGAAGTAGGGTATCAGCCCCAGCATTTT.

V usage is TRBV12-3 or TRBV12-4 and J usage is TRBJ1-2; D gene uncertain. Trimming took off 8 bases at V and 8 bases at J, with 15 bases between the two ends. The CDR3 consists of 12 residues. The CDR3 DNA is TGTGCCAGCGGGAAGGCCTCTATGGGCTACACCTTC. Amino acid sequence: CASGKASMGYTF.

Notes on this clone: The junction does not match germline at one end; this may be a read error. This chain links TRBV20-1 with TRBJ1-1, with D tentatively TRBD1 (5 bases). The V gene's germline CDR1 is DFQATT and CDR2 SNEGSKA (reference sequence). The CDR3 contains 8 residues. The CDR3 DNA sequence: TGCAGTACGGCGGGGCGGATCTTT. Encoded protein: CSTAGRIF.

The chain carries TRBV19 and TRBJ2-7; 7 nucleotides align to TRBD1. Germline CDR1 reads LNHDA; CDR2 reads SQIVND (reference sequence). V gave up 10 bases and J gave up 2 bases; unmatched junction bases: 11. CDR3 length: 14 amino acids. The chain's CDR3 is CAILPRQGPYEQYV. CDR3 nucleotides: TGTGCCATCCTACCACGACAGGGCCCCTACGAGCAGTACGTC.

The rearrangement links TRBV18 to TRBJ1-1; D is undetermined. The CDR3 runs 14 residues. V lost 5 bases and J 3 bases, leaving 13 bases between the germline ends. Germline CDR1 reads KGHSH; CDR2 reads LQKENI. Written as DNA, the CDR3 is TGTGCCAGCTCATCTTCAGCTCGGGACACTGAAGCTTTCTTT. Amino acids: CASSSSARDTEAFF.

The chain has TRBV7-3 and TRBJ2-3; D might be TRBD2 (6 bases). The length of the CDR3 is 16 residues. Per germline, CDR1 SGHTA and CDR2 FQGTGA. Trimming stripped 5 bases from V and 2 bases from J, with 17 bases between. The CDR3 nucleotides read TGTGCCAGCAGCGCCAACGGGGGATTCACCACAGATACGCAGTATTTT. This sequence encodes CASSANGGFTTDTQYF.

The chain combines TRBV18 with TRBJ1-3; D gene uncertain. The CDR3 sequence is 16 residues long. Germline values: CDR1 KGHSH, CDR2 LQKENI. V was cut by 4 bases and J by 0 bases, with 13 bases left in between. The CDR3 coding sequence is TGTGCCAGCTCACTATCTGGCAGTAACTCTGGAAACACCATATATTTT. This codes for CASSLSGSNSGNTIYF.

Here the CDR3 reads CASSDPGYSNTEAFF. DNA for the CDR3: TGTGCCAGCAGTGACCCAGGGTATTCGAACACTGAAGCTTTCTTT. This rearrangement joins TRBV6-2 or TRBV6-3 to TRBJ1-1; D perhaps matches TRBD1 (5 bases). With 5 bases removed from V and 1 base from J, the gap between germline ends came to 14 bases. The CDR3 runs 15 residues. The germline CDR1 and CDR2 sequences are MNHEY and SVGEGT.

The genes are TRBV2 and TRBJ1-2; a possible D gene is TRBD1 (5 bases). Germline CDR1 is SNHLY and CDR2 is FYNNEI. The CDR3 consists of 12 residues. The V end was cut by 5 bases, the J end by 8 bases, with 12 bases between. CDR3 sequence reads: CASSRRAGGYTF. The CDR3 DNA sequence: TGTGCCAGCAGTCGCAGGGCTGGCGGCTACACCTTC.

In its sample, this clone was seen a few times. V gene TRBV30 combines with J gene TRBJ2-4; D is unclear. The CDR3 is made up of 12 amino acids. Trimming removed 2 bases from V and 7 bases from J, with 9 bases in between. Germline CDR1 reads GTSNPN; CDR2 reads SVGIG (reference sequence). CDR3 in amino acids: CAWSIGRNIQYF. The CDR3 DNA follows: TGTGCCTGGAGTATCGGCCGCAACATTCAGTACTTC.

This chain links TRBV7-2 with TRBJ2-1, with D maybe TRBD2 (6 bases). Germline CDR1 and CDR2: SGHTA and FQGNSA. CDR3 length equals 16 residues. The V end lost 5 bases, the J end lost 3 bases, and 17 bases lay between the germline ends. The chain's CDR3 is CASSPFGRGGYNEQFF. The CDR3, as DNA: TGTGCCAGCAGCCCCTTCGGGCGGGGCGGCTACAATGAGCAGTTCTTC.

The chain links TRBV7-2 to TRBJ1-1; 8 bases agree with TRBD1. The CDR3 covers 14 residues. J was trimmed by 5 bases and V by 1 base; bases with no gene match: 3. In germline, CDR1 is SGHTA, CDR2 FQGNSA. CDR3 nucleotides: TGTGCCAGCAGCTTAGGACAGGGGAGGACTGAAGCTTTCTTT. Translation: CASSLGQGRTEAFF.

The chain employs TRBV3-1 (or the pseudogene TRBV3-2) and TRBJ2-5; D ambiguous. The CDR3 covers 15 residues. Trimming pared 4 bases from V and 4 bases from J, leaving 16 bases between. The germline V gene has CDR1 LGHDT and CDR2 YNNKEL (reference sequence). The CDR3 DNA reads as TGTGCCAGCAGCCCGAGCTCACCTCGCAGAGAGACCCAGTACTTC. Translated, it gives CASSPSSPRRETQYF.

This sequence joins TRBV11-2 and TRBJ2-3, with TRBD1 matching 8 bases. V lost 2 bases to trimming and J lost 4 bases; unmatched junction nucleotides: 5. The CDR3 is 15 residues long. The germline V gene encodes CDR1 SGHAT and CDR2 FQNNGV. CDR3 nucleotides: TGTGCCAGCAGCTTACAGGGGGCCGGCGCAGATACGCAGTATTTT. It specifies CASSLQGAGADTQYF. Supplemented by reference TRBV11-2 and TRBJ2-3, the full variable domain reads EAGVAQSPRYKIIEKRQSVAFWCNPISGHATLYWYQQILGQGPKLLIQFQNNGVVDDSQLPKDRFSAERLKGVDSTLKIQPAKLEDSAVYLCASSLQGAGADTQYFGPGTRLTVL.

This clone was observed a single time. The J gene is TRBJ2-5, the V gene TRBV5-1; 10 bases line up with TRBD1. Germline V CDR1 and CDR2: SGHRS, YFSETQ. The CDR3 is 17 amino acids. J lost 5 bases, V lost 3 bases, and 13 bases had no gene match. CDR3 nucleotides: TGCGCCAGCAGCTCCCTCGCCGGGACAGGGGTATTCGAGACCCAGTACTTC. Translation gives CASSSLAGTGVFETQYF. Variable domain in full (rest from reference TRBV5-1 and TRBJ2-5): KAGVTQTPRYLIKTRGQQVTLSCSPISGHRSVSWYQQTPGQGLQFLFEYFSETQRNKGNFPGRFSGRQFSNSRSEMNVSTLELGDSALYLCASSSLAGTGVFETQYFGPGTRLLVL.

This chain joins TRBV5-1 and TRBJ2-2; TRBD1 aligns across 7 bases. The V gene's germline CDR1 is SGHRS and CDR2 YFSETQ. The trim removed 1 base at V and 3 bases at J, leaving 3 bases unmatched. The CDR3 has 15 amino acids. The CDR3 coding sequence is TGCGCCAGCAGCTTGAGACAGGGAGACACCGGGGAGCTGTTTTTT. Translation gives CASSLRQGDTGELFF.

This clone was recorded once. The chain joins TRBV12-5 to TRBJ2-5; 7 bases align to TRBD1. This CDR3 has 13 residues. Germline assignment: CDR1 LGHNT and CDR2 FRNRAP. V dropped 5 bases and J dropped 5; count of bases not matched to a gene: 5. CDR3 amino acids: CASGKQGFETQYF. In DNA form, the CDR3 reads TGTGCTAGTGGTAAACAGGGGTTTGAGACCCAGTACTTC.

V and J are TRBV18 and TRBJ1-6, with D perhaps TRBD1 (5 bases). The V end was cut by 3 bases, the J end by 4 bases, with 19 bases between. In germline, CDR1 is KGHSH, CDR2 LQKENI. CDR3 length equals 18 residues. The CDR3 sequence: CASSPSPGGPGYNSPLHF. CDR3 coding DNA: TGTGCCAGCTCACCTTCCCCCGGGGGTCCCGGATATAATTCACCCCTCCACTTT.

The genes are TRBV10-1 and TRBJ2-3; TRBD1 matches at 7 bases. CDR1 and CDR2 (germline): WNHNN, SYGVQD (reference sequence). CDR3 length: 13 amino acids. V shed 6 bases, J shed 6 bases, and the junction held 6 bases outside the gene matches. The CDR3 DNA follows: TGCGCCAGCAGCAAGACAGGGATTGATACGCAGTATTTT. This sequence encodes CASSKTGIDTQYF.

The V call is TRBV3-1 (or the pseudogene TRBV3-2), the J call TRBJ2-4; D is unclear. The germline CDR1 and CDR2 sequences are LGHDT and YNNKEL (reference sequence). CDR3 length: 14 residues. V lost 3 bases and J lost 2, with 8 bases in between. CDR3 DNA: TGTGCCAGCAGCCAGGGATCGTCCAAAAACATTCAGTACTTC. Amino acids: CASSQGSSKNIQYF.

The chain combines TRBV28 with TRBJ1-2; D may be TRBD1 (5 bases). The CDR3 has 15 residues. The V end was cut by 6 bases, the J end by 3 bases, with 17 bases between. Per the germline V gene, CDR1 is MDHEN and CDR2 is SYDVKM. The CDR3, as DNA: TGTGCCAGCAGCCCTGGCGGGGGAATCCACTATGGCTACACCTTC. This encodes CASSPGGGIHYGYTF.

This clone occurred once. The V call is TRBV2, the J call TRBJ2-5; unclear D gene. Germline V CDR1 and CDR2: SNHLY, FYNNEI. The V gene lost 6 bases and the J gene lost 4 bases, with 6 bases spanning the gap. The CDR3 runs 11 residues. The CDR3, as DNA: TGTGCCAGCAGCTATAGAGAGACCCAGTACTTC. Translated, it gives CASSYRETQYF.

This clone came up a few times. The chain joins TRBV7-9 to TRBJ1-4; D gene uncertain. CDR1 and CDR2 from the germline V gene are SEHNR and FQNEAQ (reference sequence). The CDR3 spans 12 residues. V lost 1 base and J 11 bases, leaving 8 bases between the germline ends. Here the CDR3 reads CASSLEGMKLFF. The DNA for the CDR3 is TGTGCCAGCAGCTTAGAAGGGATGAAACTGTTTTTT.